This T cell receptor (beta chain) was sequenced in a study of vaccination and CD4 T cells after COVID-19. Study context: The convalescent population consisted of six males and four females, two of whom were of Hispanic ethnicity. Each control was exposed to a CEFX pool, an HIV-1 Nef pool, or no peptide at all.

The Oncomine TCR Beta short-read assay was applied to DNA of cultured CD4+ T cells. The authors extracted genomic DNA from cultured CD4+ T cells. A single record per CDR3 protein comes from TCRdb applying MiXCR to the PCR reads. The data hold 12,000 to 15,000 distinct CDR3 sequences, with 25% to 30% observed a single time. Per the germline V gene, CDR1 is KGHDR and CDR2 is SFDVKD. The CDR3 totals 17 residues. V was clipped by 4 bases and J by 7 bases; unmatched bases: 10. The sample's treatment: approximately 11-day PBMC culture with coronavirus spike peptide pools or control peptides (ViraFEST assay). For this clonotype: Its antigen is as yet unknown.

Sequencing was carried out using cultured CD4+ T cells from blood. The TCR sequence derives from a human donor with COVID-19. The rearrangement uses TRBV24-1 and TRBJ2-1; the match to TRBD1 covers 12 bases. DNA for the CDR3: TGTGCCACCAGTGAGGGGGACAGGGGGCCCCGGGGGAATGAGCAGTTCTTC. Translation: CATSEGDRGPRGNEQFF.